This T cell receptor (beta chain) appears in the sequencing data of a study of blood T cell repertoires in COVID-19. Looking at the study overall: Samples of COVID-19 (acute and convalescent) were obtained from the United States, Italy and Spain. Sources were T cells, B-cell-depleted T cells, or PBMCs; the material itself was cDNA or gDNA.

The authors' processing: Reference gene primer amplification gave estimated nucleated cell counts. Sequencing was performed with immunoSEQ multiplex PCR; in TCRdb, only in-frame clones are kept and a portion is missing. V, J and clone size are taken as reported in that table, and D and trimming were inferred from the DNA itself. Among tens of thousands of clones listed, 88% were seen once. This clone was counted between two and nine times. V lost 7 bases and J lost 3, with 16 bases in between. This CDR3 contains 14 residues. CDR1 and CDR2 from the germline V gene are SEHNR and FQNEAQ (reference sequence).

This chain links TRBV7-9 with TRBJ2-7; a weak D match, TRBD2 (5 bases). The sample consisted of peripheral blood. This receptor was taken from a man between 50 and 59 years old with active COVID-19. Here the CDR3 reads CASNQDIRDYEQYF. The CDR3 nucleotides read TGTGCCAGCAACCAAGACATCCGGGACTACGAGCAGTACTTC.